This T cell receptor (beta chain) was captured by sequencing in a study of T-cell reconstitution after alpha-beta-depleted transplantation in children. Construction of the TCRbeta library involved unique molecular identifiers. MiXCR was run by TCRdb on the PCR reads, yielding one entry per CDR3 protein. The repertoire holds approximately 800,000 distinct CDR3 sequences, around 15% seen once, with roughly 4.8% in the top ten. As regards this clonotype: The antigen is not known.

General study points: Where alpha-beta T cells came from about two months after transplant was reportedly several hundred expanded graft clones. Newly produced T cells mostly provided counts and TCRbeta diversity after one year, as hyperexpanded clones declined. Diversity of TCRbeta at day 60 was high in some patients, arising from surviving recipient T cells and thymic progenitors.

Sample: PBMCs, mostly from graft donor cells, taken 360 days after TCRalphabeta/CD19-depleted stem cell transplant. The receptor was derived from a male patient aged 10 to 17 who had a stem cell transplant for acute lymphoblastic leukemia, so the T cells may come from the graft donor.

This CDR3 is CASSEGLAGYANTGELFF. The CDR3, as DNA: TGTGCCAGCAGTGAGGGACTAGCGGGTTACGCGAACACCGGGGAGCTGTTTTTT. This rearrangement joins TRBV6-1 to TRBJ2-2; 12 bases are a match to TRBD2. V trimming: 3 bases; J trimming: 0 bases; junction bases outside the gene matches: 5. The CDR3 has 18 residues. The germline CDR1 and CDR2 sequences are MNHNS and SASEGT.